This T cell receptor (beta chain) originates from a study of control samples from healthy donors and cancer patients. The method was immunoSEQ multiplex PCR; TCRdb's version includes in-frame clones alone and lacks a portion of them. Of 85,000 to 90,000 clones listed, roughly 91% are singletons. This CDR3 comprises 11 residues. Germline CDR1 and CDR2: SGHAT and FQNNGV. V lost 1 base to trimming and J lost 5 bases, with 3 bases between them. This sequence originates from a woman aged 45 to 65 with colorectal cancer. Sequencing was done on a sample of PBMCs. The chain has TRBV11-2 and TRBJ2-7; D remains unclear. CDR3 DNA sequence: TGTGCCAGCAGCTTAGTTAACGAGCAGTACGTC. As protein: CASSLVNEQYV.